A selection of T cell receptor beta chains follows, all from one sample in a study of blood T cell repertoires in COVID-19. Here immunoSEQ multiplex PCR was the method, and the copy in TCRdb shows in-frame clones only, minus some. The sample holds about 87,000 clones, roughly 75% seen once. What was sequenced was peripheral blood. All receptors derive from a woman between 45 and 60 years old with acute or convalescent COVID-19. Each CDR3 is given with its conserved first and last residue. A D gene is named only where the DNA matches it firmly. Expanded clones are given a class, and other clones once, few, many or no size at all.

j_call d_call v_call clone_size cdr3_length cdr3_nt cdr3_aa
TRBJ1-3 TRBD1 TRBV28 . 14 TGTGCCAGCAGTCCGGGGGACAGACGGGGCACCATATATTTT CASSPGDRRGTIYF
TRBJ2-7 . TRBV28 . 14 TGTGCCAGCAGCGCAAACAGGGCCTCCTACGAGCAGTACTTC CASSANRASYEQYF
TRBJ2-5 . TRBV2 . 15 TGTGCCAGCAGGAACCGGGACTCTCGACAAGAGACCCAGTACTTC CASRNRDSRQETQYF
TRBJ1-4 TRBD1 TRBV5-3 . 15 TGTGCCAGAAGCTTGATCAAGGGGACAGTGGAGAAACTGTTTTTT CARSLIKGTVEKLFF
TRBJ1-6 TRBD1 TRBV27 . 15 TGTGCCAGCAGACCACAGGGGATCCGAAATTCACCCCTCCACTTT CASRPQGIRNSPLHF
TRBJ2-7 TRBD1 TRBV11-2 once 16 TGTGCCAGCAGCTTAGACCTGGGACAGGGAACGATCGAGCAGTACTTC CASSLDLGQGTIEQYF
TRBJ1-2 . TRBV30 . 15 TGTGCCTGGAGTGTCAGACAGCCCCGAAGCTATGGCTACACCTTC CAWSVRQPRSYGYTF
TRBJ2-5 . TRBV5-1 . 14 TGCGCCAGCAGCTTGGGAGGGTCGCAAGAGACCCAGTACTTC CASSLGGSQETQYF
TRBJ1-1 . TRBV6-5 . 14 TGTGCCAGCAGTTACGGGGGGGTCAGAACGGAAGCTTTCTTT CASSYGGVRTEAFF
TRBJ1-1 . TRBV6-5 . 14 TGTGCCGGCAGGGTGGGTGGAGGGAACACTGAAGCTTTCTTT CAGRVGGGNTEAFF
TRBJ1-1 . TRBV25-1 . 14 TGTGCCAGCAGTGCTCCGGGACTCAGCACTGAAGCTTTCTTT CASSAPGLSTEAFF
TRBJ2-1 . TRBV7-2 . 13 TGTGCCAGCAGCCCGCCGGGTCGGAATGAGCAGTTCTTC CASSPPGRNEQFF
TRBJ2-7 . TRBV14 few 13 TGTGCCAGCAGCCAAGAGATTACAGGGGAGCAGTACTTC CASSQEITGEQYF
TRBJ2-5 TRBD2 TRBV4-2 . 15 TGTGCCAGCAGCCAAGCGACGACTAGCGAAGAGACCCAGTACTTC CASSQATTSEETQYF
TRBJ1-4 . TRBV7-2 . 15 TGTGCCAGCAGCCTACTCAAACAGCTAAATGAAAAACTGTTTTTT CASSLLKQLNEKLFF
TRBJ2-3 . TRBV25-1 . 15 TGTGCCAGCAGTGAATATCGTGCGGGTGGAGATACGCAGTATTTT CASSEYRAGGDTQYF
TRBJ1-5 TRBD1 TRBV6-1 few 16 TGTGCCAGCAGTGAACTGGGGACAGGCCTTAATCAGCCCCAGCATTTT CASSELGTGLNQPQHF
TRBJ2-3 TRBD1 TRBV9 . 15 TGTGCCAGCAGTCGTGGGACAGCCGGTACAGATACGCAGTATTTT CASSRGTAGTDTQYF
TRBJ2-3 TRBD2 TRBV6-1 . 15 TGTGCCAGCAGTGAACTAGCGGAAAGCACAGATACGCAGTATTTT CASSELAESTDTQYF
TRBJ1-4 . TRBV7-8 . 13 TGTGCCAGCAGCTTAGAAAGGGGCGAAAAACTGTTTTTT CASSLERGEKLFF
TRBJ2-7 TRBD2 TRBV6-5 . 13 TGTGCCAGCAACCCGGGGGGGGCGGACGAGCAGTACTTC CASNPGGADEQYF
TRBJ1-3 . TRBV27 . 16 TGTGCCAGCAGCCCATCCGCGGGGGTCTCTGGAAACACCATATATTTT CASSPSAGVSGNTIYF
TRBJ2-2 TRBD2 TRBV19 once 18 TGTGCCAGTAGTAGGGAGCTAGCGGGGGGGCCTGACACCGGGGAGCTGTTTTTT CASSRELAGGPDTGELFF
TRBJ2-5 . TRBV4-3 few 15 TGCGCCAGCAGCCAGAGGGCGACTAGCCAAGAGACCCAGTACTTC CASSQRATSQETQYF
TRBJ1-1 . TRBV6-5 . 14 TGTGCCAGCGGACTAAGGGATAGGGCAGATGAAGCTTTCTTT CASGLRDRADEAFF
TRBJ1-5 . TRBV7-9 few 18 TGTGCCAGCAGCCAGGGCGGGGGCGCTGGTAGTAGCAATCAGCCCCAGCATTTT CASSQGGGAGSSNQPQHF
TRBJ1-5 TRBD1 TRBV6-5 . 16 TGTGCCAGCAGTTACTCTAACGGACAGGGGAATCAGCCCCAGCATTTT CASSYSNGQGNQPQHF
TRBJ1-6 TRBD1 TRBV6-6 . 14 TGTGCCAGCAGCCCCCGGGACAGAAATTCACCCCTCCACTTT CASSPRDRNSPLHF
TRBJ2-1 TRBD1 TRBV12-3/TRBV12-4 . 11 TGTGCCAGCAGTTGGACAGGGGAGGAGTTCTTC CASSWTGEEFF
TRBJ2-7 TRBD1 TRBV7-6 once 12 TGTGCCAGCAGCGACAGGGGACACGAGCAGTACTTC CASSDRGHEQYF
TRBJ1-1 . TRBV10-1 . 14 TGCGCCAGCAGACCCAGGGGCCTTTACACTGAAGCTTTCTTT CASRPRGLYTEAFF
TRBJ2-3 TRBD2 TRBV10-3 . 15 TGTGCCATCAGTGAGTCGCGACTAGCGGGGACCACGCAGTATTTT CAISESRLAGTTQYF
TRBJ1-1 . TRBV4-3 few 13 TGCGCCAGCAGCCAAGATCGGTCAACTGAAGCTTTCTTT CASSQDRSTEAFF
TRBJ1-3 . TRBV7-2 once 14 TGTGCCAGCAGCCCCCGGGGATCTGGAAACACCATATATTTT CASSPRGSGNTIYF
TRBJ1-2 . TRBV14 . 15 TGTGCCAGCATTCCTCGGACAGCCACCCACTATGGCTACACCTTC CASIPRTATHYGYTF
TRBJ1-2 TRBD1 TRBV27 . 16 TGTGCCAGCAGTTTATATGGACAGGGGGAGGTCTATGGCTACACCTTC CASSLYGQGEVYGYTF
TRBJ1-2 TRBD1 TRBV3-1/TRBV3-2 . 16 TGTGCCAGCAGCCAAAGGGGGCTGGGGATAATTAAGGGCTACACCTTC CASSQRGLGIIKGYTF
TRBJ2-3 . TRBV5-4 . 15 TGTGCCAGCAGCTCCTCGGGACTGAGCACAGATACGCAGTATTTT CASSSSGLSTDTQYF
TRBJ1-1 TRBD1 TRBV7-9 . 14 TGTGCCAGCAGCACCTGGACAGGGAATACTGAAGCTTTCTTT CASSTWTGNTEAFF
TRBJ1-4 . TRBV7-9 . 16 TGTGCCAGCAGCTTAGAAGTGAGGATAACTAATGAAAAACTGTTTTTT CASSLEVRITNEKLFF